This TCR beta chain was captured in a study of pediatric ulcerative colitis. General study points: Blood-rectal clonal overlap within each person was significantly higher in ulcerative colitis patients than controls. Clonal expansions reduced rectal repertoire diversity in acute severe colitis.

Before the diagnostic colonoscopy, ulcerative colitis patients were free of immunosuppressive medication. A note on this clone: Antigen unknown.

Samples were sequenced at Survey level, maximum 500,000 reads. Clones were sequenced by immunoSEQ multiplex PCR, and TCRdb holds only the in-frame ones, with some missing. Of roughly 64,000 clones in the sample, approximately 87% were seen once. Looked up from germline, CDR1 is SGDLS and CDR2 is YYNGEE. CDR3 size: 15 residues. Deletions cut 3 bases from V and 2 bases from J, with 12 bases between. The TCR sequence derives from a boy between 10 and 17 years old with severe ulcerative colitis. The V and J genes are TRBV9 and TRBJ2-1; a weak D match, TRBD1 (5 bases). Sequences were obtained from blood. CDR3 in amino acids: CASSDRQRPYNEQFF. CDR3 in DNA: TGTGCCAGCAGCGATAGACAGCGTCCCTACAATGAGCAGTTCTTC.